This T cell receptor beta chain was sequenced for a study of breast tumors, draining lymph nodes, adjacent tissues. Study conclusions and caveats: Tumor repertoires ranked between lymph nodes and nontumor tissue in diversity, with V and J gene preferences. Most tumor T cells seemingly derive from lymph node, then expand in tumor. Tumor and nontumor repertoires were significantly more similar in luminal-like than in basal-like breast cancer. That most tumor T cells come from lymph nodes remained unproven.

Breast cancer patients provided tissue from their axillary draining lymph nodes. Concerning this clonotype itself: Antigen: not known.

TCRdb reprocessed the multiplex PCR reads with MiXCR, giving one entry per CDR3 protein. In the table there are around 300,000 distinct CDR3 sequences, about 33% of which are singletons. CDR1 is LGHDT and CDR2 is YNNKEL in the germline V gene (reference sequence). The CDR3 is 15 residues long. Between the trimmed V and J ends, which lost 0 bases and 14 bases, there was a span of 20 bases. The sequence came from a female donor with breast cancer. Some clones in this sample may be carry-over from other donors' samples. The sample taken for sequencing was axillary lymph node tissue. This chain connects TRBV3-1 to TRBJ2-1, with a weak D call TRBD1 (6 bases). CDR3 DNA: TGTGCCAGCAGCCAAGATTCGGGTGGGGGCCAACAGAAGTTCTTC. Protein product: CASSQDSGGGQQKFF.